The 7 T cell receptor beta chains below all came from one sample that was sequenced in a study of T cell responses to AZD1222 COVID-19 vaccine. The assay was immunoSEQ multiplex PCR, and TCRdb's table has in-frame clones only and misses some. Of 90,000 to 140,000 clones listed, more than 70% were seen once; the top ten hold 9.1%. Specimen: peripheral blood, collected on day 0 of AZD1222 vaccination. The receptor source for this set is an adult in good health.

The rearrangement uses TRBV27 and TRBJ2-1; D possibly corresponds to TRBD2 (5 bases). The length of the CDR3 is 16 residues. V was cut by 5 bases and J by 5 bases, with 19 bases left in between. Per germline, CDR1 MNHEY and CDR2 SMNVEV (reference sequence). The CDR3 spells CASSTTRGRSHNEQFF. CDR3 DNA: TGTGCCAGCAGTACCACCCGAGGGCGATCTCACAATGAGCAGTTCTTC.

V usage is TRBV5-8 and J usage is TRBJ2-5, with unresolved D. V gave up 2 bases and J gave up 5 bases, with 13 bases separating them. This CDR3 has 14 amino acids. Germline-derived CDR1 and CDR2 are SGHTS and YDEGEE. CDR3 coding DNA: TGTGCCAGCAGCTTCTTATCGAGCCGGGAGACCCAGTACTTC. Encoded protein: CASSFLSSRETQYF.

This rearrangement joins TRBV3-1 (or the pseudogene TRBV3-2) to TRBJ2-7; D is perhaps TRBD1 or TRBD2 (6 bases each). CDR1 is LGHDT, CDR2 YNNKEL, per germline (reference sequence). The CDR3 has 16 amino acids. V lost 6 bases and J 3 bases, leaving 21 bases between the germline ends. The CDR3 DNA is TGTGCCAGCAGTCTAGGGCAGTTTAGGGGGGTCTACGAGCAGTACTTC. Protein: CASSLGQFRGVYEQYF.

This chain links TRBV3-1 (or the pseudogene TRBV3-2) with TRBJ1-2; D ambiguous. V lost 0 bases, J lost 7 bases, and 3 bases lay in between. The CDR3 is 11 residues long. The germline CDR1 and CDR2 sequences are LGHDT and YNNKEL (reference sequence). The CDR3, as DNA: TGTGCCAGCAGCCAAGAGACTGGCTACACCTTC. Protein product: CASSQETGYTF.

J is TRBJ2-6 and V is TRBV27, with 13 bases aligning to TRBD2. This CDR3 is built from 20 residues. V was pared by 0 bases and J by 4 bases, with 9 bases of the junction left unmatched. Germline V gene lookup returns CDR1 MNHEY and CDR2 SMNVEV (reference sequence). The CDR3 protein is CASSLSLPGLAGRGANVLTF. The CDR3 DNA sequence: TGTGCCAGCAGTTTATCCCTTCCGGGACTAGCGGGGAGGGGGGCCAACGTCCTGACTTTC.

This chain joins TRBV19 and TRBJ2-3, with TRBD1 matching over 7 bases. V was pared by 6 bases and J by 6 bases, with 3 bases of the junction left unmatched. The germline gives CDR1 LNHDA, CDR2 SQIVND (reference sequence). This CDR3 comprises 12 residues. The CDR3 DNA is TGTGCCAGTAGGACAGGGTTCGATACGCAGTATTTT. Its translation: CASRTGFDTQYF.

This clone was observed once. The chain couples TRBV7-3 to TRBJ2-1; 11 nucleotides line up with TRBD2. The CDR3 has 15 residues. Germline-derived CDR1 and CDR2 are SGHTA and FQGTGA. The V gene end was trimmed by 4 bases and the J gene end by 4 bases; junction bases not matched to a gene: 3. The chain's CDR3 is CASSSTSGSYNEQFF. CDR3 bases: TGTGCCAGCAGCTCAACTAGCGGGAGTTACAATGAGCAGTTCTTC.